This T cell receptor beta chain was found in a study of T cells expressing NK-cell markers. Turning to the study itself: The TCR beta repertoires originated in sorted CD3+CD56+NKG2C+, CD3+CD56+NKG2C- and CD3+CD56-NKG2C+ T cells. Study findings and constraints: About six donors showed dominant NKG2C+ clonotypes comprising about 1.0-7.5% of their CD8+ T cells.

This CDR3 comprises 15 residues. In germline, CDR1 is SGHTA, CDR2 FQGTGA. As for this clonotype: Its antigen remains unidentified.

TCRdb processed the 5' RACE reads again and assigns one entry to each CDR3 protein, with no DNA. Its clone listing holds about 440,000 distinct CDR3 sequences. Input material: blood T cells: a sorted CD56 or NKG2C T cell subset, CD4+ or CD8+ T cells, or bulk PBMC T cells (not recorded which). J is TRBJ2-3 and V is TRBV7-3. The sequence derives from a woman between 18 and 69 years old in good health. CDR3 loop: CASSPNRLSTDTQYF.